The T cell receptor beta chain under discussion was sequenced for a study of blood T cell repertoires in COVID-19. About the research overall: COVID-19 samples collected from the United States, Italy and Spain covered acute and convalescent phases.

Enrolment of Seattle patients took place during active infection, and they were followed longitudinally. Authors' data handling: The assay estimated nucleated cells by amplifying reference gene primers. The protocol was immunoSEQ multiplex PCR, while the TCRdb copy is restricted to in-frame clones and leaves out a portion. That table furnishes V, J and clone size, whereas the DNA furnished D and trimming. The sample contains approximately 200,000 clones, around 95% of which appear only once. CDR3 length: 13 amino acids. V lost 7 bases and J lost 7, with 14 bases in between. From germline, CDR1 is MGHDK and CDR2 SYGVNS.

What was sequenced was peripheral blood. J is TRBJ2-1 and V is TRBV25-1, with D perhaps matching TRBD1 (5 bases). The source of this sequence is a man aged 30 to 45 with COVID-19, enrolled during active disease. The CDR3 DNA sequence: TGTGCCAGCACCGCGCCAGGGATAAATGAGCAGTTCTTC. Translation gives CASTAPGINEQFF.